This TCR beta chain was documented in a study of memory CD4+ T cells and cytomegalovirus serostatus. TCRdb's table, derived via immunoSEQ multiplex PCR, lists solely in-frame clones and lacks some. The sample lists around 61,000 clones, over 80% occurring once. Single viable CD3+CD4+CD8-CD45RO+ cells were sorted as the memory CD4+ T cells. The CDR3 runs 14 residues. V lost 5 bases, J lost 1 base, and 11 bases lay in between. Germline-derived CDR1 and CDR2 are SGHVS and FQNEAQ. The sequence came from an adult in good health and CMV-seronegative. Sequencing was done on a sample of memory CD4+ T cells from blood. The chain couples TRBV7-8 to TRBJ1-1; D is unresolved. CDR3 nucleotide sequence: TGTGCCAGCAGCCCCGGTATCTCGAACACTGAAGCTTTCTTT. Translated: CASSPGISNTEAFF.